The clone carrying this T cell receptor (beta chain) occurred a few times. Antigen unknown. The PCR contained 60 Vbeta and 13 Jbeta primers. This table comes from immunoSEQ multiplex PCR, and its TCRdb copy is limited to in-frame clones, with some not included. This sample has some 200,000 clones, with 75% to 85% found just once. Germline CDR1 and CDR2: GTSNPN and SVGIG (reference sequence). The CDR3 has 16 amino acids. Unmatched junction bases numbered 8, after V lost 4 bases and J lost 0 bases. The data were taken from a study of cytomegalovirus exposure and HLA in healthy donors. Study in general: Around four fifths of some 390 genotyped donors fell in the Caucasian-associated ancestry cluster. Study outcomes and limitations: Data from an earlier analysis indicated that most TCR beta V segments were productive either about 87% or about 30% of the time. Compared with the roughly 700-donor mean, an Asian-associated ancestry cluster reportedly had fewer N-insertions, according to a later analysis.

Regarding donors, all were healthy bone marrow donors. Sequences were obtained from PBMCs. V is TRBV30 and J is TRBJ2-3; 9 nucleotides match TRBD2. The TCR originated in a boy aged 5 to 17 in good health and CMV-seronegative. The CDR3 DNA reads as TGTGCCTGGACTCTCGGCGGGGGGGGTAGCACAGATACGCAGTATTTT. It codes for CAWTLGGGGSTDTQYF.